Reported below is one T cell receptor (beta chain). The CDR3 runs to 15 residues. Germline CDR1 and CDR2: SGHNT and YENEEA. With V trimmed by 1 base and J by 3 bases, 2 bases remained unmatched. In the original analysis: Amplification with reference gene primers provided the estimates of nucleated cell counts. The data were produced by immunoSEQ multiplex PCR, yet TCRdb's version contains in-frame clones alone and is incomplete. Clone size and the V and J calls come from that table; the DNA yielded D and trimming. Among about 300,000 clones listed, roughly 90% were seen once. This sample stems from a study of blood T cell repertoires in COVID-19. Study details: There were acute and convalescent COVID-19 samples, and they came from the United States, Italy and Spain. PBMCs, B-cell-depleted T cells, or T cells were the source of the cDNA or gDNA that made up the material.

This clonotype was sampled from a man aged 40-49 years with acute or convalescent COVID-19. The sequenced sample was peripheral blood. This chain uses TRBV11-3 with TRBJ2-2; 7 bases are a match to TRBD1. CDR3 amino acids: CASSLGQGDTGELFF. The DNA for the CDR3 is TGTGCCAGCAGCTTAGGGCAGGGGGACACCGGGGAGCTGTTTTTT.